This T cell receptor (beta chain) was sequenced during a study of beta chain features in type 1 diabetes. There are a few counts of this clone. Expressed TCRB transcripts were sequenced after all isolated RNA was converted to cDNA. TCRdb's copy holds only in-frame clones and misses some; the assay was immunoSEQ multiplex PCR. The sample has around 300,000 clones; less than 15% are singletons. The sequence was obtained from a man aged 25-45 years in good health. Sample: central memory CD4+ T cells from blood.

CDR3 sequence: CASSLEASGNTIYF. In DNA form, the CDR3 reads TGTGCCAGCAGCTTGGAAGCCAGCGGAAACACCATATATTTT. J is TRBJ1-3 and V is TRBV5-6; no firm D call. The germline V gene encodes CDR1 SGHDT and CDR2 YYEEEE. V was trimmed by 0 bases and J by 4 bases, leaving 8 bases between them. The CDR3 runs to 14 residues.